This TCR beta chain emerged from a study of T cell changes during pregnancy in multiple sclerosis. Measured with immunoSEQ multiplex PCR; TCRdb has only the in-frame clones, and not every one. This table has 40,000 to 50,000 clones, 92% appearing once. The CDR3 spans 14 residues. J was trimmed by 4 bases and V by 4 bases; bases with no gene match: 3. Germline values: CDR1 SGHVS, CDR2 FQNEAQ. Specimen: CD4+ T cells from peripheral blood mononuclear cells, collected in the third trimester of pregnancy. The rearrangement links TRBV7-8 to TRBJ1-2; 10 positions match TRBD1. This sequence originates from a female donor with multiple sclerosis, enrolled in a pregnancy study. CDR3 nucleotide sequence: TGTGCCAGCAGCTGGGGGACAGGGGCCTATGGCTACACCTTC. As protein: CASSWGTGAYGYTF. The whole variable domain, filled in from reference TRBV7-8 and TRBJ1-2, reads GAGVSQSPRYKVAKRGQDVALRCDPISGHVSLFWYQQALGQGPEFLTYFQNEAQLDKSGLPSDRFFAERPEGSVSTLKIQRTQQEDSAVYLCASSWGTGAYGYTFGSGTRLTVV.